Following are 3 T cell receptor beta chains from one sample sequenced in a study of technical replicates of blood from a few donors. Some clones are missing from TCRdb's copy, which holds only in-frame ones; the method was immunoSEQ multiplex PCR. The repertoire holds about 84,000 clones, with 85% to 95% as singletons. The specimen sequenced was T cells isolated from PBMCs. These receptors were taken from a human donor in good health.

The chain carries TRBV15 and TRBJ2-7; the match to TRBD1 covers 9 bases. CDR1 is LNHNV and CDR2 is YYDKDF in the germline V gene (reference sequence). The CDR3 has 13 residues. V shed 3 bases, J shed 7 bases, and the junction held 4 bases outside the gene matches. CDR3 protein: CATSRDRGREQYF. For the CDR3, the DNA is TGTGCCACCAGCAGGGACAGGGGTCGGGAGCAGTACTTC.

The CDR3 protein is CASSPPIGERQYF. The CDR3 DNA sequence: TGTGCCAGCAGTCCACCTATCGGGGAGCGGCAGTACTTC. The rearrangement joins TRBV27 to TRBJ2-7, with D possibly TRBD2 on 5 matching bases. CDR1 is MNHEY, CDR2 SMNVEV, per germline (reference sequence). The CDR3 consists of 13 residues. Trimming cost V 5 bases and J 9 bases, with 17 bases left between them.

The rearrangement links TRBV11-2 to TRBJ2-1, with 8 bases that match TRBD2. Germline CDR1 is SGHAT and CDR2 is FQNNGV. V lost 5 bases to trimming and J lost 4 bases; unmatched junction nucleotides: 7. CDR3 size: 15 residues. CDR3: CASSVGPSGYNEQFF. The CDR3 DNA is TGTGCCAGCAGCGTGGGGCCTAGCGGGTACAATGAGCAGTTCTTC.